This entry describes one TCR beta chain. The antigen is unknown. This CDR3 region has 13 residues. V was trimmed by 3 bases and J by 3 bases, leaving 12 bases between them. The germline CDR1 and CDR2 sequences are DFQATT and SNEGSKA (reference sequence). Time point here: persistent/refractory GD, antithyroid drugs over 5 years with positive TRAb. From PBMCs, RNA was extracted and then used to make the TCR library. The data were taken from a study of regulatory T cells in long-lasting Graves disease. General observations from the study: Sampling was limited to peripheral blood rather than thyroid tissue. Preferential use of TRBV28, TRBJ1-2 and TRBJ2-5 was seen in persistent disease. Persistent patients had more shared public clonotypes (about 2,800) than new patients (about 880).

Building of the TCR beta libraries involved iRepertoire HTBI primers and Arm-PCR of CDR3 regions. In the authors' workflow: Segment identification across samples yielded around 64 TRBV and roughly 14 TRBJ segments. Each CDR3 protein is one row after TCRdb ran MiXCR on the multiplex PCR reads. The V and J calls were not made by the authors but by TCRdb's processing. The repertoire has a few hundred thousand distinct CDR3 sequences, roughly a quarter of them found once; the top ten carry around 26%. This material consisted of peripheral blood mononuclear cells (PBMCs), taken when the disease was refractory, from a patient treated with antithyroid drugs. The genes are TRBV20-1 and TRBJ2-7, with D uncertain. This receptor was identified in a female donor with Graves disease. CDR3 bases: TGCAGTGCTAGTGTTCCTCTGGGCTACGAGCAGTACTTC. Amino acid sequence: CSASVPLGYEQYF.